This T cell receptor beta chain was found in a study of T cell clonotyping in hematopoietic cell transplantation (dated by TCRdb to about 2021). Study-level background: Pretransplant recipient samples were obtained after cytoreduction. A total of more than 130 blood samples were collected in the study from 35 to 45 consecutive transplant recipients and their related donors. Recruitment of patients ran from September 2015 to early 2017, and follow-up continued until September 2020 or until death. What the authors observed across the whole study: Broader TCR repertoire diversity after transplant was predicted by Inverse Simpson Index values from donors and from recipients before transplant. After transplant, TCR diversity in recipients dropped, and pathologically expanded clonotypes climbed progressively between day 30 and day 180. Overlap with donor repertoires was found for only a small fraction of recipient repertoires, with over 95% found to appear de novo at the given depth. The sample size was limited, and because cells were not sorted, the contributions of CD4 and CD8 repertoires could not be separated.

TCR beta CDR3 regions were amplified from genomic DNA with the immunoSEQ assay, a bias-controlled multiplex PCR using V- and J-specific primers. A second PCR step added a proprietary barcode and Illumina adapter sequences to the CDR3 amplicons. An Illumina MiSeq instrument was used to sequence the CDR3 libraries. The study's processing was this. Export and quality control were done with immunoSEQ Analyzer 3.0, while downstream analyses used R Bioconductor and Immunarch. Only productive rearrangements in the normalized downsampled data set went into calculating the repertoire metrics. In the normalized cohort, a clonotype counted as pathologically expanded if the clonotype was larger than 5 templates. The Inverse Simpson Index served as the measure of repertoire diversity. CMV-specificity analyses were carried out on the non-normalized data set to capture all clonotypes. As stored in TCRdb, this immuneACCESS dataset retains in-frame rearrangements with V and J assigned. A fraction of the clones does not appear; measured against another copy, unresolved V genes explain less than half of the discrepancy, and the remainder lacks a known reason. That table supplies the V and J calls and clone size; D and trimming were determined from the DNA. The sample records about 41,000 clones, less than 85% of which are singletons. In total, the top ten clones hold around 2.9% of the sample.

This specimen's time point label, per the study, means: recipient sample about 28 days before transplant, after cytoreduction. Recipient blood was collected about 28 days before transplant and at days 30, 100 and 180 after transplant. Using Nuclei Lysis Solution, genomic DNA was extracted from unfractionated peripheral blood mononuclear cells that were either fresh or cryopreserved. This clone was observed a handful of times. Its antigen remains unidentified. No much larger clone exists at a distance of one base, and base qualities are not known. This specimen was peripheral blood mononuclear cells, taken before stem cell transplant. The receptor was derived from a man between 60 and 75 years old with acute myeloid leukemia. Some clones in this sample may be carry-over from other donors' samples.

The DNA sequence is given as TGTGCCAGCAGTGACGACGAACCAATTACGAAACTGTTTTTT. This sequence encodes CASSDDEPITKLFF. The rearranged segments are TRBV6-5 and TRBJ1-4; there is no confident call for the D gene. Including cysteine and phenylalanine, the CDR3 has 14 amino acids. Just CDR3 DNA is preserved here, 42 bases in frame from base 1. The germline V gene supplies CDR1 MNHEY and CDR2 SVGAGI. V loses 5 bases of germline sequence and J loses 11 bases, and the interval between the two ends is 18 bases.